Following are 8 T cell receptor beta chains from one sample sequenced in a study of blood T cell repertoires in COVID-19. Generated by immunoSEQ multiplex PCR, the TCRdb table keeps only in-frame clones and is missing some. Among just under 65,000 clones listed, about 75% were seen once. Sequenced: peripheral blood. The source is a woman older than 75 with acute or convalescent COVID-19.

The chain carries TRBV6-2 or TRBV6-3 and TRBJ2-7, with D uncertain. CDR1 and CDR2 (germline): MNHEY, SVGEGT. This CDR3 has 16 residues. Trimming shortened V by 6 bases and J by 1 base, and 19 bases separated the two germline ends. Here the CDR3 DNA reads TGTGCCAGCAGCGAGTCCCCTGCCTCCCCATCCTACGAGCAGTACTTC. The encoded protein is CASSESPASPSYEQYF.

This clone turned up a few times. The rearrangement joins TRBV6-5 to TRBJ2-7; D may be TRBD1 (5 bases). The ends were cut back, 6 bases at V and 9 bases at J, with 15 bases in the middle. The CDR3 length is 12 residues. Germline V gene lookup returns CDR1 MNHEY and CDR2 SVGAGI. The CDR3 DNA follows: TGTGCCAGCAGCCGGATGGGGCAAGGGCAGTACTTC. This sequence encodes CASSRMGQGQYF.

V usage is TRBV29-1 and J usage is TRBJ2-5, with D possibly being TRBD2 (6 bases). Trimming took 3 bases from V and 4 from J, leaving 12 bases between them. Germline values: CDR1 SQVTM, CDR2 ANQGSEA. This CDR3 comprises 13 residues. Written as DNA, the CDR3 is TGCAGCGTTGATTCCCCCGGGGGAGAGACCCAGTACTTC. Protein product: CSVDSPGGETQYF.

The V and J genes are TRBV28 and TRBJ1-1, with 9 positions matching TRBD1. With 11 bases clipped from V and 4 bases from J, the junction kept 5 bases outside the gene matches. CDR3 size: 12 residues. In germline, CDR1 is MDHEN, CDR2 SYDVKM. The CDR3 DNA reads as TGTGCCGCACAGACAGGGGGCACTGAAGCTTTCTTT. Protein sequence: CAAQTGGTEAFF.

The V gene is TRBV5-1, the J gene TRBJ2-1, with 9 bases identical to TRBD2. Trimming cost V 6 bases and J 0 bases; bases outside gene matches: 16. Per the germline V gene, CDR1 is SGHRS and CDR2 is YFSETQ. The CDR3 loop spans 19 amino acids. The CDR3 region has the DNA TGCGCCAGCAACCCTCAGGGGGTAGCGGGAGTGAGCTCCTACAATGAGCAGTTCTTC. Amino acids: CASNPQGVAGVSSYNEQFF.

This clone was counted only a few times. J is TRBJ2-7 and V is TRBV5-1; 9 positions match TRBD2. The CDR3 is 16 residues long. Trimming cost V 2 bases and J 2 bases; bases outside gene matches: 8. CDR1 and CDR2 (germline): SGHRS, YFSETQ. The DNA of the CDR3 is TGCGCCAGCAGCTTACTCGCTAGCGGGACAACCTACGAGCAGTACTTC. Translated: CASSLLASGTTYEQYF.

The table lists this clone with a count of one. The rearrangement joins TRBV28 to TRBJ2-7; D is perhaps TRBD2 (6 bases). The CDR3 runs 14 residues. With 6 bases removed from V and 2 bases from J, the gap between germline ends came to 14 bases. Looked up from germline, CDR1 is MDHEN and CDR2 is SYDVKM. The CDR3 loop is CASRLPGLTYEQYF. CDR3 DNA: TGTGCCAGCAGACTACCGGGACTGACCTACGAGCAGTACTTC.

The chain carries TRBV28 and TRBJ1-2; 11 nucleotides align to TRBD1. Germline V gene sequence: CDR1 MDHEN, CDR2 SYDVKM. CDR3 length: 15 amino acids. V dropped 2 bases and J dropped 6; count of bases not matched to a gene: 5. CDR3 loop: CASSLQWTGGNGYTF. CDR3 bases: TGTGCCAGCAGTTTACAATGGACAGGGGGCAATGGCTACACCTTC.